This T cell receptor (beta chain) was captured in a study of T cell changes during pregnancy in multiple sclerosis. Sequencing used immunoSEQ multiplex PCR; TCRdb keeps in-frame clones, though not all of them. Of some 85,000 clones detected, about 95% appear once; the ten largest clones hold roughly 1.1%. CDR3 length: 14 residues. CDR1 MNHEY and CDR2 SVGAGI come from the germline V gene. The starting material was peripheral blood, obtained in the second trimester of pregnancy. The receptor's source is a female donor with multiple sclerosis, enrolled in a pregnancy study. V usage is TRBV6-5 and J usage is TRBJ2-1; D may be TRBD2 (6 bases). In nucleotides, the CDR3 is TGTGCGTCCAACGTCGGGGGAACTTCGAGTGAGCAGTTCTTC. Translating gives CASNVGGTSSEQFF.